This T cell receptor beta chain stems from a study of blood T cell repertoires in COVID-19 (dated by TCRdb to the early 2020s). Background on the whole study: Samples covering the acute and convalescent phases of COVID-19 were provided by collaborators in the United States, Italy and Spain. The material from the prospective study consisted of cDNA or gDNA derived from T cells, B-cell-depleted T cells, or PBMCs. Deeply sampled blood TCRbeta repertoires from subjects exposed to, actively infected with, or recovered from COVID-19 were included in the dataset. A freely available public database, intended as a resource for researchers studying the immune response to SARS-CoV-2, is where the repertoires were released. Samples came from the ongoing ImmuneRACE study (first 160 participants) plus 1,254 subjects from 6 global collaborators. A de-identified subject ID, COVID-19 status, age in years and sex were almost always included in the sample metadata. HLA class I and class II types, where available, came from metadata supplied by the sample provider rather than from assay-based typing.

On the study overall, not on this receptor specifically: How much clinical and demographic metadata was included differed by source and by participant, and the metadata was provided uncurated.

The CDR3 holds 13 amino acids from the cysteine to the phenylalanine. Here the CDR3 DNA is all that survives: 39 bases in frame from base 1. Compared with germline, V lacks 7 bases and J lacks 6 bases; bases without a gene match: 7. According to the germline V gene, CDR1 reads MDHEN and CDR2 reads SYDVKM. The collaborating institutions used their own protocols to collect whole blood in K2EDTA tubes. For TCRbeta analysis, collaborators shipped samples in one of three forms: frozen whole blood, isolated PBMCs, or DNA extracted from either of those sample types. The immunoSEQ Assay, a bias-controlled multiplex PCR, was used to amplify TCRbeta CDR3 regions from genomic DNA. As for the authors' bioinformatics: Within the assay, amplification of reference gene primers was used to estimate how many nucleated cells each sample contained. To quantify the absolute abundance of each unique TCRbeta CDR3 rearrangement, sequence reads were collapsed and filtered. For each sample, productive Simpson clonality was calculated by taking the square root of Simpson's diversity index across productive rearrangements. In its TCRdb copy, this immuneACCESS table keeps in-frame sequences only and misses some clones. Where compared with another copy, unresolved V genes explain less than half of these, and the others have no known cause. D and trimming were read from the DNA, whereas the V and J calls and clone size are those reported in that table. This sample has more than 150,000 clones in its table, and about 84% of those were observed once. The ten largest clones capture roughly 5% of the sample.

To note about this clone: The antigen it binds to is not known. No much larger clone is present one base from it, and per-base qualities are unavailable.

Recombination joined TRBV28 with TRBJ2-7, with TRBD1 identical over 9 junction bases. This clonotype was sampled from a woman in her 30s with acute or convalescent COVID-19. The sequenced sample consisted of peripheral blood. CDR3 region: CASKTGGPLEQYF. The DNA is as follows: TGTGCCAGCAAAACAGGGGGCCCCCTCGAGCAGTACTTC.